One and the same sample provided the 28 T cell receptor beta chains below, sequenced in a study of T cells expressing NK-cell markers. One entry per CDR3 protein, without DNA, is what TCRdb gives after re-calling the 5' RACE reads. The data include about 140,000 distinct CDR3 sequences; the top ten clones carry 9% to 15%. Specimen: blood T cells: a sorted CD56 or NKG2C T cell subset, CD4+ or CD8+ T cells, or bulk PBMC T cells (not recorded which). These receptors were collected from a man aged 18 to 30 in good health.

The gene calls are TRBV7-9 and TRBJ2-4; TCRdb's D call, TRBD1, is unchecked because there is no DNA. Germline assignment: CDR1 SEHNR and CDR2 FQNEAQ (reference sequence). CDR3 size: 14 residues. The CDR3 loop reads CASSSPAGEYIQYF.

This chain's CDR3 is CSANFRDTYEQYF. V usage is TRBV29-1 and J usage is TRBJ2-7; the TCRdb call, TRBD1, lacks DNA for checking. The length of the CDR3 is 13 residues. Germline assignment: CDR1 SQVTM and CDR2 ANQGSEA.

This rearrangement joins TRBV11-2 to TRBJ2-3; checking the TCRdb D call of TRBD2 is not possible without DNA. Germline V gene lookup returns CDR1 SGHAT and CDR2 FQNNGV. CDR3 length equals 15 residues. CDR3 amino acids: CASRQKAEGTDTQYF.

This chain joins TRBV6-1 and TRBJ2-2; absent DNA, TCRdb's TRBD1 call cannot be checked. The V gene's germline CDR1 is MNHNS and CDR2 SASEGT. This CDR3 has 14 amino acids. CDR3 loop: CASGWTGKAGELFF.

The chain carries TRBV3-1 and TRBJ2-2; TCRdb indicates TRBD1, and absent DNA this call remains unverified. Germline V gene data show CDR1 as LGHDT and CDR2 as YNNKEL (reference sequence). The CDR3 has 16 amino acids. The CDR3: CASSQAGEQLTGELFF.

The chain employs TRBV7-9 and TRBJ2-5. Per the germline V gene, CDR1 is SEHNR and CDR2 is FQNEAQ (reference sequence). The CDR3 sequence is 13 residues long. CDR3: CASSLAQAGDQYF.

This sequence joins TRBV10-3 and TRBJ2-7; TCRdb selects TRBD2, and the lack of DNA leaves this call unchecked. The CDR3 has 13 amino acids. Per germline, CDR1 ENHRY and CDR2 SYGVKD. The CDR3 protein is CATWTGPLYEQYF.

The chain links TRBV14 to TRBJ2-1; TCRdb gives TRBD2 as the D gene, but with no DNA this cannot be confirmed. This CDR3 has 12 amino acids. CDR1 SGHDN and CDR2 FVKESK come from the germline V gene. CDR3 amino acids: CASSQASGEQFF.

The V call is TRBV2, the J call TRBJ2-3; TCRdb's D call, TRBD1, is unchecked because there is no DNA. Per germline, CDR1 SNHLY and CDR2 FYNNEI. The CDR3 has 14 residues. The CDR3 reads CASRAGHIADTQYF. The whole variable domain, filled in from reference TRBV2 and TRBJ2-3, reads EPEVTQTPSHQVTQMGQEVILRCVPISNHLYFYWYRQILGQKVEFLVSFYNNEISEKSEIFDDQFSVERPDGSNFTLKIRSTKLEDSAMYFCASRAGHIADTQYFGPGTRLTVL.

The chain employs TRBV11-2 and TRBJ2-3; absent DNA, TCRdb's TRBD2 call cannot be checked. This CDR3 is built from 15 residues. Germline loops: CDR1 SGHAT, CDR2 FQNNGV. CDR3 residues: CASSLGGRAGDTQYF.

This sequence joins TRBV13 and TRBJ2-3; as DNA is missing, the TRBD2 call by TCRdb cannot be tested. The CDR3 length is 16 residues. Germline assignment: CDR1 PRHDT and CDR2 FYEKMQ (reference sequence). The CDR3 is CASSTTGLAAADTQYF.

The chain joins TRBV13 to TRBJ2-1; TCRdb calls TRBD1, which cannot be checked without DNA. Germline V gene data show CDR1 as PRHDT and CDR2 as FYEKMQ (reference sequence). This CDR3 has 14 residues. This CDR3 reads CASSLPGSGNEQFF.

J is TRBJ1-4 and V is TRBV20-1; TCRdb names TRBD1, which stays unverified in the absence of DNA. Germline V CDR1 and CDR2: DFQATT, SNEGSKA (reference sequence). The CDR3 covers 15 residues. The CDR3 spells CSASRTDPPNEKLFF.

This rearrangement joins TRBV4-1 to TRBJ2-2; the D call of TRBD1 rests on TCRdb alone, since no DNA is present to check it. The CDR3 loop spans 15 amino acids. Germline V gene sequence: CDR1 MGHRA, CDR2 YSYEKL. CDR3 sequence: CASSQDRVETGELFF.

This sequence joins TRBV5-1 and TRBJ2-1; checking the TCRdb D call of TRBD1 is not possible without DNA. CDR1 is SGHRS, CDR2 YFSETQ, per germline. This CDR3 is built from 12 residues. CDR3: CASRGDYNEQFF.

V usage is TRBV18 and J usage is TRBJ2-7; TCRdb indicates TRBD1, and absent DNA this call remains unverified. This CDR3 has 14 amino acids. Per germline, CDR1 KGHSH and CDR2 LQKENI. CDR3 residues: CASSGQSLPGEQYF.

The CDR3 reads CASSQKGSYNEQFF. This rearrangement joins TRBV11-2 to TRBJ2-1. Germline V gene lookup returns CDR1 SGHAT and CDR2 FQNNGV. This CDR3 has 14 residues.

This sequence joins TRBV6-1 and TRBJ1-5; TCRdb indicates TRBD1, and absent DNA this call remains unverified. CDR3 length: 13 amino acids. CDR1 is MNHNS, CDR2 SASEGT, per germline. Here the CDR3 reads CASGAYSNQPQHF.

CDR3 in amino acids: CASSLGTGNEQFF. The rearrangement uses TRBV7-2 and TRBJ2-1; there is no DNA to check the TCRdb D call of TRBD1. Looked up from germline, CDR1 is SGHTA and CDR2 is FQGNSA. The CDR3 is 13 residues long.

The chain recombines TRBV13 with TRBJ2-7; as DNA is missing, the TRBD1 call by TCRdb cannot be tested. Germline values: CDR1 PRHDT, CDR2 FYEKMQ (reference sequence). The CDR3 is made up of 15 amino acids. Here the CDR3 reads CASSLGPDSLYEQYF. The full variable domain, completed using reference TRBV13 and TRBJ2-7, is AAGVIQSPRHLIKEKRETATLKCYPIPRHDTVYWYQQGPGQDPQFLISFYEKMQSDKGSIPDRFSAQQFSDYHSELNMSSLELGDSALYFCASSLGPDSLYEQYFGPGTRLTVT.

V and J are TRBV19 and TRBJ2-2; no DNA is available, so the TRBD2 call from TCRdb remains unchecked. The CDR3 covers 12 residues. Germline CDR1 is LNHDA and CDR2 is SQIVND (reference sequence). The CDR3 is CASMPLTGELFF.

The gene calls are TRBV7-8 and TRBJ2-7. Germline V gives CDR1 SGHVS, CDR2 FQNEAQ. This CDR3 comprises 16 residues. This CDR3 reads CASSPLRTGTLYEQYF.

The chain joins TRBV24-1 to TRBJ2-1; TCRdb names TRBD1, which stays unverified in the absence of DNA. The CDR3 covers 16 residues. The germline gives CDR1 KGHDR, CDR2 SFDVKD. This CDR3 is CATSDPGTGSYNEQFF.

The chain employs TRBV12-3 or TRBV12-4 and TRBJ2-1; TCRdb proposes TRBD1, but this gene call is untestable without DNA. This CDR3 contains 12 residues. This chain's CDR3 is CASSDRGYEQFF.

V is TRBV5-1 and J is TRBJ1-1; TCRdb indicates TRBD1, and absent DNA this call remains unverified. The CDR3 is 16 residues long. In germline, CDR1 is SGHRS, CDR2 YFSETQ. The CDR3 reads CASGKVPQGWNTEAFF.

This chain uses TRBV6-2 or TRBV6-3 with TRBJ1-5; TCRdb gives TRBD1 as the D gene, but with no DNA this cannot be confirmed. Germline CDR1 is MNHEY and CDR2 is SVGEGT. This CDR3 has 13 amino acids. The CDR3 sequence: CAGGQGSNQPQHF.

The rearrangement links TRBV19 to TRBJ2-1. Germline lookup yields CDR1 LNHDA and CDR2 SQIVND (reference sequence). This CDR3 contains 13 residues. The CDR3 spells CATSGSSYNEQFF.

The chain has TRBV19 and TRBJ2-2; TCRdb reports TRBD2, a call that lacks DNA to check it against. Germline assignment: CDR1 LNHDA and CDR2 SQIVND (reference sequence). The CDR3 is 15 residues long. The CDR3 loop is CASRLAGGALGELFF.